The 24 T cell receptor beta chains below come from one sample, sequenced in a study of blood T cells in healthy people across ages. The authors ran a second PCR of about 7 to 11 cycles using a sample-barcoded 5' primer and a J-beta primer mix. In TCRdb, the 5' RACE reads were re-called with MiXCR into one record per CDR3 protein. The top ten hold roughly 13% of the sample, which has under 1,000,000 distinct CDR3 sequences, under 40% seen once. Sequencing input: blood. The receptor set was obtained from a man younger than 35 in good health.

This rearrangement joins TRBV10-3 to TRBJ2-2; 11 bases line up with TRBD2. V dropped 2 bases and J dropped 3; count of bases not matched to a gene: 8. There are 18 residues in the CDR3. Germline CDR1 and CDR2: ENHRY and SYGVKD. The CDR3 loop is CAISEVGLAGADTGELFF. The DNA for the CDR3 is TGTGCCATCAGTGAGGTAGGACTAGCGGGCGCTGACACCGGGGAGCTGTTTTTT.

This chain connects TRBV6-6 to TRBJ1-5; no clear D gene. Germline CDR1 and CDR2: MNHNY and SVGAGI (reference sequence). Trimming took off 2 bases at V and 11 bases at J, with 10 bases between the two ends. This CDR3 contains 12 residues. Here the CDR3 reads CASSYGYGAQHF. The CDR3 region has the DNA TGTGCCAGCAGTTACGGGTACGGGGCCCAGCATTTT.

This clonotype was seen only a few times. This chain links TRBV5-1 with TRBJ2-3; 9 bases agree with TRBD1. Germline lookup yields CDR1 SGHRS and CDR2 YFSETQ. This CDR3 is 17 amino acids long. V lost 4 bases to trimming and J lost 4 bases; unmatched junction nucleotides: 13. The CDR3 DNA sequence: TGCGCCAGCAGCCCGAATTACGGGGGACAGGGATCAGATACGCAGTATTTT. Amino acids: CASSPNYGGQGSDTQYF.

V usage is TRBV2 and J usage is TRBJ2-7; 9 bases are a match to TRBD1. CDR1 and CDR2 (germline): SNHLY, FYNNEI. The CDR3 is 15 residues long. The J segment lost 0 bases and the V segment lost 7 bases, leaving 7 bases of the junction unmatched. The CDR3 spells CASTRWTGASYEQYF. The CDR3 bases are TGTGCCAGCACTCGTTGGACAGGGGCCTCCTACGAGCAGTACTTC. The full variable domain, rest sourced from reference TRBV2 and TRBJ2-7, is EPEVTQTPSHQVTQMGQEVILRCVPISNHLYFYWYRQILGQKVEFLVSFYNNEISEKSEIFDDQFSVERPDGSNFTLKIRSTKLEDSAMYFCASTRWTGASYEQYFGPGTRLTVT.

V and J are TRBV12-3 or TRBV12-4 and TRBJ1-3; a weak D match, TRBD1 (5 bases). V shed 5 bases and J shed 0 bases, with 8 bases lying between them. The CDR3 contains 14 residues. The CDR3 is CASSPDSSGNTIYF. The DNA for the CDR3 is TGTGCCAGCAGTCCCGACAGCTCTGGAAACACCATATATTTT.

The J gene is TRBJ1-3, the V gene TRBV29-1; D remains ambiguous. CDR1 is SQVTM, CDR2 ANQGSEA, per germline. The CDR3 length is 14 residues. Trimming cost V 1 base and J 4 bases, with 11 bases left between them. The CDR3 DNA follows: TGCAGCGTTGAAGGACCGGGGAACGGAAACACCATATATTTT. This sequence encodes CSVEGPGNGNTIYF.

This clonotype was seen a few times. This chain joins TRBV27 and TRBJ1-2; 7 positions match TRBD1. J gave up 2 bases and V 8 bases, and 11 bases lay outside the gene matches. Germline loops: CDR1 MNHEY, CDR2 SMNVEV (reference sequence). The CDR3 covers 15 residues. In DNA, the CDR3 is TGTGCCAGCGGCAGACAGGGTAGTAACAACTATGGCTACACCTTC. Translating it yields CASGRQGSNNYGYTF.

This clonotype was observed many times. The chain combines TRBV5-1 with TRBJ1-1; the D is unclear. CDR1 and CDR2 (germline): SGHRS, YFSETQ. This CDR3 contains 15 residues. Trimming shortened V by 4 bases and J by 0 bases, and 13 bases separated the two germline ends. The CDR3 region is CASSPTDGMNTEAFF. The CDR3 DNA is TGCGCCAGCAGCCCCACGGACGGTATGAACACTGAAGCTTTCTTT.

Only one count was recorded for this clonotype. Since no conserved phenylalanine or tryptophan closes the CDR3, a read error is the likely cause. The chain is built from TRBV10-3 and TRBJ2-3; 9 nucleotides align to TRBD1. This CDR3 has 17 residues. The germline V gene encodes CDR1 ENHRY and CDR2 SYGVKD. V shed 11 bases and J 3 bases; nucleotides not matched to a gene: 18. In nucleotides, the CDR3 is TGTGCCGCCTGGGGGAACCCCTCGGGACAGGGTACAGATACGCAGTATTCT. It codes for CAAWGNPSGQGTDTQYS.

This clonotype came up a few times. The V gene is TRBV27, the J gene TRBJ2-1, with 7 positions matching TRBD1. Per the germline V gene, CDR1 is MNHEY and CDR2 is SMNVEV (reference sequence). Trimming took 0 bases from V and 3 from J; bases not matched to a gene: 2. The CDR3 totals 15 residues. This CDR3 is CASSLSGQLYNEQFF. The CDR3 nucleotides read TGTGCCAGCAGTTTATCGGGACAGCTCTACAATGAGCAGTTCTTC.

Regarding this clonotype: One end of the junction fails to match germline, which may point to a read error. CDR3 sequence (DNA): TGCAGCGCTAGTGGTTCCAGCGCTAATGAAAAACTGTTTTTT. Its protein product is CSASGSSANEKLFF. This chain connects TRBV20-1 to TRBJ1-4; D is undetermined. CDR3 length: 14 residues. The germline gives CDR1 DFQATT, CDR2 SNEGSKA (reference sequence).

A few counts support this clonotype. The rearrangement uses TRBV11-2 and TRBJ1-2, with a tentative D call TRBD1 (6 bases). The CDR3 contains 14 residues. The germline V and J ends were trimmed by 4 bases and 2 bases, with 11 bases remaining between them. The germline V gene encodes CDR1 SGHAT and CDR2 FQNNGV. This CDR3 is CASSSRGPNYGYTF. The CDR3 DNA follows: TGTGCCAGCAGCTCCAGGGGACCGAACTATGGCTACACCTTC. Full variable domain (missing parts from reference TRBV11-2 and TRBJ1-2): EAGVAQSPRYKIIEKRQSVAFWCNPISGHATLYWYQQILGQGPKLLIQFQNNGVVDDSQLPKDRFSAERLKGVDSTLKIQPAKLEDSAVYLCASSSRGPNYGYTFGSGTRLTVV.

The chain recombines TRBV11-1 with TRBJ2-1; TRBD2 matches 12 bases. Trimming removed 3 bases from V and 3 bases from J; junction bases left unmatched: 9. CDR3 length: 18 residues. Germline V CDR1 and CDR2: SGHAT, FQDESV (reference sequence). In nucleotides, the CDR3 is TGTGCCAGCAGCTTGGGTGCTAGCGGGGGGGCGTACTACAATGAGCAGTTCTTC. It is translated as CASSLGASGGAYYNEQFF.

With regard to this clonotype: Being one base from a much bigger clone, this may be a read error. The rearrangement joins TRBV20-1 to TRBJ2-7; possible D gene TRBD2, 5 bases. The length of the CDR3 is 15 residues. Germline CDR1 reads DFQATT; CDR2 reads SNEGSKA (reference sequence). This chain's CDR3 is CNAPNFGVNSYEQYF. In DNA, the CDR3 is TGCAATGCCCCCAACTTCGGGGTTAACTCCTACGAGCAGTACTTC.

The chain recombines TRBV7-2 with TRBJ2-7, with 12 bases aligning to TRBD2. The germline gives CDR1 SGHTA, CDR2 FQGNSA. The CDR3 contains 15 residues. J gave up 6 bases and V 6 bases, and 9 bases lay outside the gene matches. The DNA for the CDR3 is TGTGCCAGCAGTCTCCCGACTAGCGGGAGCCCCGAGCAGTACTTC. Protein product: CASSLPTSGSPEQYF.

The chain recombines TRBV12-3 or TRBV12-4 with TRBJ2-1; 9 positions agree with TRBD1. CDR3 length equals 15 residues. V shed 4 bases and J 8 bases; nucleotides not matched to a gene: 9. CDR3 DNA: TGTGCCAGCAGTTCCACAGGGGGCTTAGTCTATGAGCAGTTCTTC. It encodes CASSSTGGLVYEQFF.

A note on this clonotype: One end of the junction varies from germline; a read error may be responsible. The chain combines TRBV12-3 or TRBV12-4 with TRBJ2-3, with 9 bases matching TRBD1. This CDR3 region has 15 residues. CDR3 nucleotide sequence: TGTACCAGCAGTGACACCGGGACAGGGCCAGATACGCAGTATTTT. This translates into CTSSDTGTGPDTQYF.

This clonotype has only a few counts. The genes are TRBV7-8 and TRBJ2-1, with 7 positions matching TRBD2. Germline V gene data show CDR1 as SGHVS and CDR2 as FQNEAQ. V trimming: 1 base; J trimming: 0 bases; junction bases outside the gene matches: 6. The CDR3 contains 17 residues. The CDR3: CASSLEIAGSSYNEQFF. The CDR3 coding sequence is TGTGCCAGCAGCTTAGAAATAGCGGGTAGCTCCTACAATGAGCAGTTCTTC.

The J gene is TRBJ1-1, the V gene TRBV12-3 or TRBV12-4, with 11 bases lining up with TRBD1. Trimming cost V 5 bases and J 9 bases; bases outside gene matches: 14. The CDR3 consists of 16 residues. As DNA, the CDR3 is TGTGCCAGCAGTCCCCCGGGACAGGGGGAATTCGGAAAAGCTTTCTTT. Its translation: CASSPPGQGEFGKAFF.

The V gene is TRBV16, the J gene TRBJ2-1; weak D call: TRBD2 (5 bases). This CDR3 contains 14 residues. Germline V gives CDR1 KGHSY, CDR2 FQNENV. V shed 1 base and J shed 8 bases, with 12 bases lying between them. The CDR3 DNA sequence: TGTGCCAGCAGCCAATTTTCTAGCATGGATGAGCAGTTCTTC. It yields the protein CASSQFSSMDEQFF.

Remarks on this clonotype: A much bigger clone sits one base away, suggesting this may be a read error. This chain links TRBV7-2 with TRBJ2-3, with 9 bases fitting TRBD2. The CDR3 runs to 15 residues. Germline values: CDR1 SGHTA, CDR2 FQGNSA. Trimming removed 1 base from V and 5 bases from J; junction bases left unmatched: 4. CDR3 protein: CASSLERGARDTQYF. In nucleotides, the CDR3 is TGTGCCAGCAGCTTAGAGCGGGGGGCTAGAGATACGCAGTATTTT. The full variable domain, completed using reference TRBV7-2 and TRBJ2-3, is GAGVSQSPSNKVTEKGKDVELRCDPISGHTALYWYRQSLGQGLEFLIYFQGNSAPDKSGLPSDRFSAERTGGSVSTLTIQRTQQEDSAVYLCASSLERGARDTQYFGPGTRLTVL.

V usage is TRBV4-3 and J usage is TRBJ2-7, with 11 bases aligning to TRBD1. V lost 0 bases, J lost 3 bases, and 4 bases stayed unmatched. Germline CDR1 LGHNA, CDR2 YSLEER. The CDR3 length is 16 residues. CDR3 bases: TGCGCCAGCAGCCAAGAGCCCGGGACAGGGGGCTACGAGCAGTACTTC. Protein product: CASSQEPGTGGYEQYF.

The chain couples TRBV3-1 to TRBJ2-7; no clear D gene. The V end was cut by 0 bases, the J end by 0 bases, with 9 bases between. The germline gives CDR1 LGHDT, CDR2 YNNKEL (reference sequence). The CDR3 contains 15 residues. The CDR3 region is CASSQDRAVSYEQYF. In DNA, the CDR3 is TGTGCCAGCAGCCAAGATAGGGCAGTCTCCTACGAGCAGTACTTC.

This clonotype was counted only a few times. The V call is TRBV6-2 or TRBV6-3, the J call TRBJ2-3; D not certain. This CDR3 has 13 amino acids. V lost 6 bases and J lost 0, with 7 bases in between. CDR1 MNHEY and CDR2 SVGEGT come from the germline V gene. CDR3 residues: CASRGSSTDTQYF. The DNA of the CDR3 is TGTGCCAGCAGGGGATCTAGCACAGATACGCAGTATTTT.